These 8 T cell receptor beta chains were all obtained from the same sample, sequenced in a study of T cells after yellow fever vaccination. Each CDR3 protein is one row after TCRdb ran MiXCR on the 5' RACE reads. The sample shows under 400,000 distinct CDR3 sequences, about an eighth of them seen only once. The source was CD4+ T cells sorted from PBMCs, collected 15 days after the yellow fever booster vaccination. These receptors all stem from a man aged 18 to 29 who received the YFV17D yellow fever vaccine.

The CDR3 region is CASSLDGENSPLHF. The CDR3 bases are TGTGCCAGCAGCTTGGACGGGGAGAATTCACCCCTCCACTTT. V is TRBV5-6 and J is TRBJ1-6, with unresolved D. The CDR3 is 14 amino acids. Germline V lookup: CDR1 SGHDT, CDR2 YYEEEE. V lost 0 bases and J 7 bases, leaving 8 bases between the germline ends. Complete variable domain (other parts from reference TRBV5-6 and TRBJ1-6): DAGVTQSPTHLIKTRGQQVTLRCSPKSGHDTVSWYQQALGQGPQFIFQYYEEEERQRGNFPDRFSGHQFPNYSSELNVNALLLGDSALYLCASSLDGENSPLHFGNGTRLTVT.

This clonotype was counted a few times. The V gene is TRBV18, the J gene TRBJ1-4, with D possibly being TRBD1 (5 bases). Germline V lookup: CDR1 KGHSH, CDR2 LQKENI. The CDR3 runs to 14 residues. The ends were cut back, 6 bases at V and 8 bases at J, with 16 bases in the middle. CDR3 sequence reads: CASSPGAGREKLFF. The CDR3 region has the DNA TGTGCCAGCTCGCCCGGGGCAGGGAGAGAAAAACTGTTTTTT.

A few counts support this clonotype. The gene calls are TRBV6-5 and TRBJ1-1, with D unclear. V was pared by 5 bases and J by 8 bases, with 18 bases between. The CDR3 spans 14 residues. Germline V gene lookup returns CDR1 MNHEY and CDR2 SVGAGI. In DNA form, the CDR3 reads TGTGCCAGCAGTCGAAGGGTTTCGAACTTGGAAGCTTTCTTT. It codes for CASSRRVSNLEAFF.

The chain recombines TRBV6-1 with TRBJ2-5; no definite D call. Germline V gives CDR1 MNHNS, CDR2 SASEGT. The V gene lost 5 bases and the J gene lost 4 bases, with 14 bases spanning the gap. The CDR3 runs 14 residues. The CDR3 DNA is TGTGCCAGCAGTAGCCGGGCTCTGGGAGAGACCCAGTACTTC. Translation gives CASSSRALGETQYF.

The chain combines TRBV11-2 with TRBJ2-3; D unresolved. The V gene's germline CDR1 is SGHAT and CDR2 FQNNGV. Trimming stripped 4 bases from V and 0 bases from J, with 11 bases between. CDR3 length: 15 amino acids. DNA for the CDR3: TGTGCCAGCAGCTCTACCACGGACAGCACAGATACGCAGTATTTT. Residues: CASSSTTDSTDTQYF.

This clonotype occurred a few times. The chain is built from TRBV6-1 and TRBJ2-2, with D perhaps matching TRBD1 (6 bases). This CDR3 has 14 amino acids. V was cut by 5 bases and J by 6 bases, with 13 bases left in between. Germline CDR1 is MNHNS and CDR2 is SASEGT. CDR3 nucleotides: TGTGCCAGCAGTTCACAGGGTGCGCCCGGGGAGCTGTTTTTT. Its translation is CASSSQGAPGELFF.

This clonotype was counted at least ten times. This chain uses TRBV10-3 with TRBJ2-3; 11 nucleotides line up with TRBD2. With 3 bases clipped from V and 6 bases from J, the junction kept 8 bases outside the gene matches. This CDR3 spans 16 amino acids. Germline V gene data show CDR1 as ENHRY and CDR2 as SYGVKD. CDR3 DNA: TGTGCCATCAGTGATTCAGTAGCGGGGGGGCCGGATACGCAGTATTTT. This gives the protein CAISDSVAGGPDTQYF.

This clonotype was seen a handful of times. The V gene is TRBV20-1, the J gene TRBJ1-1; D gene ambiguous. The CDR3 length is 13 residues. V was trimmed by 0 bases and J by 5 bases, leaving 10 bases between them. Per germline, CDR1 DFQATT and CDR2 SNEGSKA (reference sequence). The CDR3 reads CSARDPRRTEAFF. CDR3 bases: TGCAGTGCTAGAGATCCCCGGCGTACTGAAGCTTTCTTT.